This is a list of T cell receptor beta chains from one sample in a study of human T cells and chemical hapten exposure. TCRdb recomputed calls from the RACE reads with MiXCR, one row per CDR3 protein. The data show approximately 400,000 distinct CDR3 sequences, 4% to 6% seen once. Sequenced material: whole blood, taken in connection with sensitization to the hapten diphenylcyclopropenone (DPC). The receptor set was obtained from a woman aged 45-65 years with alopecia areata. Some clones in this sample may be carry-over from other donors' samples. The conserved cysteine and the conserved F or W are not part of the CDR3 here. Each record gives: V gene, J gene, CDR3 protein.

TRBV7-2,TRBJ2-5,ASSFPSGSPETQY
TRBV20-1,TRBJ1-2,SASRTNYGYT
TRBV20-1,TRBJ1-1,SASGGWSTEAF
TRBV21-1,TRBJ1-5,ASSKGGQGQSNQPQH
TRBV27,TRBJ2-7,ASSPQGGLEQY
TRBV20-1,TRBJ1-2,SATEGQGAYGYT
TRBV29-1,TRBJ2-1,SVLSNEQF
TRBV9,TRBJ1-1,ASSVGPGRNTEAF
TRBV10-2,TRBJ1-5,ASSEGRANQPQH
TRBV2,TRBJ1-1,ASSEVRTSEAF
TRBV20-1,TRBJ2-3,RPRDGRAPDTQY
TRBV6-5,TRBJ1-6,GSRDRKGNNSPLH
TRBV12-3/TRBV12-4,TRBJ2-2,ASSLGASGELF
TRBV5-1,TRBJ2-7,ASSSQNPGEQY
TRBV29-1,TRBJ2-1,SATDGSNEQF
TRBV12-3/TRBV12-4,TRBJ2-1,ASSPGLAGVTSYNEQF
TRBV18,TRBJ1-1,ASSPGQAGAEAF
TRBV12-3/TRBV12-4,TRBJ2-3,ASISGTSTDTQY
TRBV7-2,TRBJ2-3,ASSTGTTTDTQY
TRBV7-8,TRBJ2-1,ASSLDLYNEQF
TRBV5-8,TRBJ2-1,ASSVTVNEQF
TRBV15,TRBJ2-5,ATSPHPSETQY
TRBV5-1,TRBJ1-1,ASSLDSGGPEAF
TRBV6-5,TRBJ1-6,ASSYRPTGGGSPLH
TRBV12-3/TRBV12-4,TRBJ2-1,ASSSVGLIYNEQF
TRBV28,TRBJ2-1,ASVSIGNEQF
TRBV6-6,TRBJ2-1,ASTLGPHNEQF
TRBV6-1,TRBJ1-4,ASSGGGASDAKLF
TRBV20-1,TRBJ2-7,SAPGGDEQY
TRBV6-5,TRBJ2-7,ASSYRYEQY
TRBV7-9,TRBJ2-1,ASSAGLAEYNEQF
TRBV5-1,TRBJ1-2,ASSLDPGLSYGYT
TRBV6-6,TRBJ2-2,ACTGSTGELF
TRBV4-2,TRBJ2-3,ASRPLASDTQY
TRBV5-6,TRBJ1-2,ASTPTGQSGDGYI
TRBV29-1,TRBJ2-5,SVGRGRETQY
TRBV6-5,TRBJ1-6,ASSYSAGRSYNSPLH